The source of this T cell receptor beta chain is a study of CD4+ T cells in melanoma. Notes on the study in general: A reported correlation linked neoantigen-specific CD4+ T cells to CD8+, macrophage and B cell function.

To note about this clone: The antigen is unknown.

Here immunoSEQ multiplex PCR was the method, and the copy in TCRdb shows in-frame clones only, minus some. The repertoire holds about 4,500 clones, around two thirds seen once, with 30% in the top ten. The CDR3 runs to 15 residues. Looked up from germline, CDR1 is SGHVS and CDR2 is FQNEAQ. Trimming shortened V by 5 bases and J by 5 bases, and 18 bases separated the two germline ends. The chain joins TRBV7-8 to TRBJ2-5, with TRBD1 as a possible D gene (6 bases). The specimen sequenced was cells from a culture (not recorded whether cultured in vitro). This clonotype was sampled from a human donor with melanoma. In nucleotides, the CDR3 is TGTGCCAGCAGCCTTAGACAGGCCGCCGGTGAGACCCAGTACTTC. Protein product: CASSLRQAAGETQYF. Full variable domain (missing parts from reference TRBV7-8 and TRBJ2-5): GAGVSQSPRYKVAKRGQDVALRCDPISGHVSLFWYQQALGQGPEFLTYFQNEAQLDKSGLPSDRFFAERPEGSVSTLKIQRTQQEDSAVYLCASSLRQAAGETQYFGPGTRLLVL.